A selection of T cell receptor beta chains follows, all from one sample in a study of neoadjuvant nivolumab and ipilimumab in lung cancer. Here immunoSEQ multiplex PCR was the method, and the copy in TCRdb shows in-frame clones only, minus some. The sample shows tens of thousands of clones, around 89% of them seen only once. Sequenced material: blood, taken before neoadjuvant nivolumab, alone or with ipilimumab. The receptors stem from an adult with non-small cell lung cancer. Some clones in this sample may be carry-over from other donors' samples. Each CDR3 is given with its conserved first and last residue. Each record gives: CDR3 protein, CDR3 DNA, J gene, V gene, clone size, D gene. The D gene is left open where the match is weak. Expanded clones are given a class, and other clones once, few, many or no size at all.

CASSAVSGTDTQYF	TGTGCCAGCAGCGCCGTCAGCGGCACAGATACGCAGTATTTT	TRBJ2-3	TRBV7-9	NA	NA
CATSRESGVETQYF	TGTGCCACCAGCAGAGAGTCAGGGGTCGAGACCCAGTACTTC	TRBJ2-5	TRBV15	few	NA
CASSLGQSYEQYF	TGCGCCAGCAGCCTTGGGCAGTCCTACGAGCAGTACTTC	TRBJ2-7	TRBV5-1	NA	NA
CASSLGDSSYNEQFF	TGCGCCAGCAGCTTGGGGGATAGCTCCTACAATGAGCAGTTCTTC	TRBJ2-1	TRBV5-1	NA	NA
CAWEGGLGDVGTGELFF	TGTGCCTGGGAAGGGGGGCTTGGGGACGTAGGCACCGGGGAGCTGTTTTTT	TRBJ2-2	TRBV30	NA	NA
CASSLAAGGSTDYNEQFF	TGCGCCAGCAGCTTGGCCGCGGGAGGGTCCACAGACTACAATGAGCAGTTCTTC	TRBJ2-1	TRBV5-1	once	TRBD2
CASTYGGRGGGELFF	TGCGCCAGCACCTATGGCGGGAGGGGAGGCGGGGAGCTGTTTTTT	TRBJ2-2	TRBV10-2	few	TRBD2
CASSSGQETQYF	TGTGCCAGTAGTTCGGGTCAGGAGACCCAGTACTTC	TRBJ2-5	TRBV19	NA	NA
CASSLSDEQFF	TGTGCCAGCAGCCTTAGCGATGAGCAGTTCTTC	TRBJ2-1	TRBV5-6	NA	NA
CASSRSGTSGRYEQYF	TGTGCCAGTAGTCGCTCTGGGACTAGCGGGAGATACGAGCAGTACTTC	TRBJ2-7	TRBV19	NA	TRBD2
CASSVTGRDNEKLFF	TGTGCCAGCAGCGTAACAGGGAGGGATAATGAAAAACTGTTTTTT	TRBJ1-4	TRBV5-4	NA	NA
CASSRGPNTGELFF	TGTGCCAGCAGCAGGGGGCCGAACACCGGGGAGCTGTTTTTT	TRBJ2-2	TRBV6-5	once	TRBD1
CASSPGQFSGDEQFF	TGTGCTAGCAGCCCCGGACAATTTAGTGGCGATGAGCAGTTCTTC	TRBJ2-1	TRBV7-7	NA	NA
CASSLGRVGETQYF	TGTGCCAGCAGCTTAGGGAGGGTCGGAGAGACCCAGTACTTC	TRBJ2-5	TRBV7-3	once	TRBD2
CAWNHRGRTEAFF	TGTGCCTGGAATCACAGGGGACGGACTGAAGCTTTCTTT	TRBJ1-1	TRBV30	NA	TRBD1
CASRITDTQYF	TGTGCCAGTAGGATCACAGATACGCAGTATTTT	TRBJ2-3	TRBV19	NA	NA
CASSISGPSYEQYF	TGTGCCAGTAGTATTAGCGGGCCTTCCTACGAGCAGTACTTC	TRBJ2-7	TRBV19	NA	TRBD2
CASSPQREWNTEAFF	TGTGCCAGCTCACCACAAAGGGAGTGGAACACTGAAGCTTTCTTT	TRBJ1-1	TRBV18	NA	NA
CASSSGTGLAAEQYF	TGTGCCAGCAGCTCCGGGACAGGCTTGGCGGCCGAGCAGTACTTC	TRBJ2-7	TRBV5-4	NA	TRBD1
CASSLGGGENIQYF	TGTGCCAGCAGCTTGGGAGGGGGGGAAAACATTCAGTACTTC	TRBJ2-4	TRBV5-4	NA	NA
CATQGDRVLNEQFF	TGTGCCACCCAGGGGGACAGGGTCTTGAATGAGCAGTTCTTC	TRBJ2-1	TRBV15	NA	TRBD1
CASSLAGVNEQFF	TGCGCCAGCAGCTTGGCGGGAGTAAATGAGCAGTTCTTC	TRBJ2-1	TRBV5-1	NA	NA
CASSGGQGTDTQYF	TGTGCCAGCAGTGGGGGGCAGGGCACAGATACGCAGTATTTT	TRBJ2-3	TRBV6-1	NA	NA
CASSQESTIRTGGNQPQHF	TGTGCCAGCAGCCAAGAATCTACTATCCGGACAGGAGGCAATCAGCCCCAGCATTTT	TRBJ1-5	TRBV14	NA	TRBD1
CASSRTQGGRSNEKLFF	TGTGCCAGCAGCCGAACCCAAGGGGGCCGGTCTAATGAAAAACTGTTTTTT	TRBJ1-4	TRBV7-2	NA	TRBD1